The 22 T cell receptor beta chains below were found in one sample sequenced in a study of blood T cell repertoires in COVID-19. Profiled with immunoSEQ multiplex PCR; TCRdb holds only in-frame clones, not every one. The profile shows 200,000 to 300,000 clones, more than 65% of them singletons. The source material was peripheral blood. All receptors derive from a woman older than 75 with acute or convalescent COVID-19.

The gene calls are TRBV5-6 and TRBJ2-5; D gene ambiguous. Germline loops: CDR1 SGHDT, CDR2 YYEEEE. The CDR3 has 12 amino acids. V was clipped by 4 bases and J by 5 bases, with 9 bases between them. This CDR3 is CASSRVVETQYF. CDR3 DNA sequence: TGTGCCAGCAGCCGGGTAGTGGAGACCCAGTACTTC.

The chain couples TRBV6-6 to TRBJ2-6; TRBD2 is a possible D gene (5 bases). Germline CDR1 reads MNHNY; CDR2 reads SVGAGI (reference sequence). The CDR3 has 17 residues. Trimming took off 5 bases at V and 0 bases at J, with 14 bases between the two ends. The CDR3 reads CASSPFEGISGANVLTF. In nucleotides, the CDR3 is TGTGCCAGCAGTCCTTTCGAGGGCATCTCTGGGGCCAACGTCCTGACTTTC.

This chain uses TRBV6-5 with TRBJ2-2; a possible D gene is TRBD1 (6 bases). Trimming removed 6 bases from V and 7 bases from J, with 15 bases in between. Germline V gene sequence: CDR1 MNHEY, CDR2 SVGAGI. The CDR3 loop spans 14 amino acids. This CDR3 reads CASRPLGQNGELFF. Written as DNA, the CDR3 is TGTGCCAGCAGGCCATTGGGACAAAACGGGGAGCTGTTTTTT.

The rearrangement joins TRBV6-1 to TRBJ1-1, with D perhaps matching TRBD1 (5 bases). V was shortened by 4 bases and J by 2 bases, with 17 bases between the two germline ends. CDR3 length equals 16 residues. From germline, CDR1 is MNHNS and CDR2 SASEGT. In DNA form, the CDR3 reads TGTGCCAGCAGTGCGTCCGGAGGGGTGATTAACACTGAAGCTTTCTTT. It encodes CASSASGGVINTEAFF.

The chain has TRBV19 and TRBJ1-2; 8 bases are a match to TRBD1. The trim removed 4 bases at V and 4 bases at J, leaving 11 bases unmatched. This CDR3 comprises 16 residues. CDR1 is LNHDA and CDR2 is SQIVND in the germline V gene (reference sequence). CDR3 amino acids: CASSSQIAGGAYGYTF. CDR3 nucleotide sequence: TGTGCCAGTAGTAGTCAAATCGCAGGGGGCGCCTATGGCTACACCTTC.

The chain joins TRBV11-3 to TRBJ2-1, with D possibly matching TRBD2 (7 bases). The CDR3 runs 17 residues. The germline CDR1 and CDR2 sequences are SGHNT and YENEEA. Trimming took off 1 base at V and 2 bases at J, with 15 bases between the two ends. The CDR3 loop is CASSLGGGGQAYNEQFF. CDR3 DNA sequence: TGTGCCAGCAGCTTAGGGGGCGGGGGCCAAGCCTACAATGAGCAGTTCTTC.

V gene TRBV4-1 combines with J gene TRBJ2-7; 8 bases agree with TRBD2. CDR3 length: 15 residues. V lost 1 base to trimming and J lost 5 bases; unmatched junction nucleotides: 7. CDR1 is MGHRA and CDR2 is YSYEKL in the germline V gene. CDR3 in amino acids: CASSQVELAADEQYF. DNA for the CDR3: TGCGCCAGCAGCCAAGTGGAACTAGCGGCCGACGAGCAGTACTTC.

The chain joins TRBV4-2 to TRBJ2-2; 11 bases map to TRBD2. Germline V gives CDR1 LGHNA, CDR2 YNFKEQ. The CDR3 covers 17 residues. Trimming removed 3 bases from V and 2 bases from J; junction bases left unmatched: 5. CDR3 sequence: CASSQNSGGANTGELFF. The DNA of the CDR3 is TGTGCCAGCAGCCAGAATAGCGGGGGGGCCAACACCGGGGAGCTGTTTTTT.

The J gene is TRBJ1-4, the V gene TRBV2; maybe TRBD1 (6 bases). V lost 8 bases and J 0 bases, leaving 13 bases between the germline ends. In germline, CDR1 is SNHLY, CDR2 FYNNEI. The CDR3 totals 15 residues. CDR3: CASQRGGATNEKLFF. The CDR3 nucleotides are TGTGCCAGCCAAAGGGGGGGTGCAACTAATGAAAAACTGTTTTTT. Full variable domain (outside the CDR3, taken from reference TRBV2 and TRBJ1-4): EPEVTQTPSHQVTQMGQEVILRCVPISNHLYFYWYRQILGQKVEFLVSFYNNEISEKSEIFDDQFSVERPDGSNFTLKIRSTKLEDSAMYFCASQRGGATNEKLFFGSGTQLSVL.

The rearrangement joins TRBV5-1 to TRBJ1-4; 8 nucleotides agree with TRBD1. Trimming took 2 bases from V and 7 from J; bases not matched to a gene: 7. The CDR3 loop spans 15 amino acids. Germline loops: CDR1 SGHRS, CDR2 YFSETQ. CDR3 nucleotide sequence: TGCGCCAGCAGCTTAGAGGACAGGGTGGGTGAAAAACTGTTTTTT. Encoded protein: CASSLEDRVGEKLFF.

This clone is a singleton in its sample. CDR3 in DNA: TGTGCCAGCAGGGGGGACAGGGAGTCCTACGAGCAGTACTTC. Translated: CASRGDRESYEQYF. The gene calls are TRBV6-5 and TRBJ2-7; TRBD1 matches at 9 bases. CDR3 length: 14 amino acids. J gave up 1 base and V 6 bases, and 4 bases lay outside the gene matches. Germline values: CDR1 MNHEY, CDR2 SVGAGI.

This chain uses TRBV27 with TRBJ2-5, with 9 bases identical to TRBD2. CDR1 is MNHEY and CDR2 is SMNVEV in the germline V gene (reference sequence). The trim removed 0 bases at V and 2 bases at J, leaving 10 bases unmatched. The CDR3 has 18 amino acids. The CDR3: CASSLSWWQRGDQETQYF. DNA of the CDR3: TGTGCCAGCAGTTTATCGTGGTGGCAGCGGGGGGATCAAGAGACCCAGTACTTC.

V gene TRBV6-5 combines with J gene TRBJ1-5; no firm D call. V shed 10 bases and J shed 0 bases, with 16 bases lying between them. Looked up from germline, CDR1 is MNHEY and CDR2 is SVGAGI. This CDR3 has 15 residues. The DNA for the CDR3 is TGTGCCACCAATCCCCGGTTTGATAGCAATCAGCCCCAGCATTTT. Protein: CATNPRFDSNQPQHF.

V gene TRBV11-3 combines with J gene TRBJ2-7, with D perhaps matching TRBD1 (6 bases). Per the germline V gene, CDR1 is SGHNT and CDR2 is YENEEA. V was cut by 0 bases and J by 3 bases, with 12 bases left in between. The CDR3 covers 15 residues. The CDR3: CASSLDSQGSYEQYF. Written as DNA, the CDR3 is TGTGCCAGCAGCTTAGACTCACAGGGAAGCTACGAGCAGTACTTC.

The chain couples TRBV2 to TRBJ2-3; 7 bases match TRBD1. Trimming cost V 6 bases and J 6 bases; bases outside gene matches: 12. CDR3 length: 15 residues. The germline CDR1 and CDR2 sequences are SNHLY and FYNNEI. The CDR3 DNA sequence: TGTGCCAGCAGCGCGCGGTCTACAGGGGCGGATACGCAGTATTTT. Translation gives CASSARSTGADTQYF.

The rearrangement joins TRBV11-1 to TRBJ2-1; a weak D match, TRBD1 (6 bases). Per the germline V gene, CDR1 is SGHAT and CDR2 is FQDESV (reference sequence). V was pared by 6 bases and J by 7 bases, with 10 bases between. The CDR3 loop spans 12 amino acids. The CDR3 protein is CASSTGPNEQFF. CDR3 coding DNA: TGTGCCAGCAGTACAGGGCCGAATGAGCAGTTCTTC.

The chain joins TRBV5-1 to TRBJ1-6; D is undetermined. Per the germline V gene, CDR1 is SGHRS and CDR2 is YFSETQ. This CDR3 is built from 17 residues. V dropped 0 bases and J dropped 7 bases, with 17 bases sitting between them. In DNA, the CDR3 is TGCGCCAGCAGCTTGGAGTTTGCTTCGCGCGGAAATTCACCCCTCCACTTT. It specifies CASSLEFASRGNSPLHF. Supplemented by reference TRBV5-1 and TRBJ1-6, the full variable domain reads KAGVTQTPRYLIKTRGQQVTLSCSPISGHRSVSWYQQTPGQGLQFLFEYFSETQRNKGNFPGRFSGRQFSNSRSEMNVSTLELGDSALYLCASSLEFASRGNSPLHFGNGTRLTVT.

Details on this clone: In the same sample, other DNA sequences code for this CDR3. The chain combines TRBV24-1 with TRBJ1-5, with D unresolved. CDR3 size: 12 residues. V was clipped by 3 bases and J by 6 bases, with 5 bases between them. Germline CDR1 is KGHDR and CDR2 is SFDVKD. In DNA, the CDR3 is TGTGCCACCAGTGATGAGAGTCAGCCCCAGCATTTT. It codes for CATSDESQPQHF.

This chain uses TRBV7-8 with TRBJ1-5; D gene ambiguous. The V end was cut by 2 bases, the J end by 2 bases, with 7 bases between. CDR1 and CDR2 (germline): SGHVS, FQNEAQ. The length of the CDR3 is 14 residues. Written as DNA, the CDR3 is TGTGCCAGCAGCTTACCCGGAGGCAATCAGCCCCAGCATTTT. Translated: CASSLPGGNQPQHF.

CDR3 sequence reads: CASSLGAGITYEQYF. CDR3 sequence (DNA): TGTGCCAGCAGCTTGGGAGCCGGGATCACCTACGAGCAGTACTTC. The chain couples TRBV5-4 to TRBJ2-7, with D possibly TRBD2 on 5 matching bases. Germline values: CDR1 SGHNT, CDR2 YYREEE (reference sequence). This CDR3 comprises 15 residues. Trimming pared 0 bases from V and 2 bases from J, leaving 12 bases between. Full variable domain (outside the CDR3, taken from reference TRBV5-4 and TRBJ2-7): ETGVTQSPTHLIKTRGQQVTLRCSSQSGHNTVSWYQQALGQGPQFIFQYYREEENGRGNFPPRFSGLQFPNYSSELNVNALELDDSALYLCASSLGAGITYEQYFGPGTRLTVT.

The chain links TRBV27 to TRBJ1-6; 7 bases line up with TRBD1. Germline V gene lookup returns CDR1 MNHEY and CDR2 SMNVEV (reference sequence). This CDR3 has 17 residues. J gave up 7 bases and V 2 bases, and 11 bases lay outside the gene matches. The CDR3 sequence: CASSLGTGAAPNSPLHF. For the CDR3, the DNA is TGTGCCAGCAGTTTAGGTACAGGGGCCGCCCCCAATTCACCCCTCCACTTT.

The chain uses TRBV5-1 and TRBJ2-5, with D possibly matching TRBD2 (6 bases). Germline CDR1 SGHRS, CDR2 YFSETQ. Between the trimmed V and J ends, which lost 0 bases and 5 bases, there was a span of 11 bases. CDR3 length equals 14 residues. CDR3 amino acids: CASSLEAGLETQYF. The CDR3 nucleotides read TGCGCCAGCAGCTTGGAAGCGGGCTTGGAGACCCAGTACTTC. Filled out from reference TRBV5-1 and TRBJ2-5, the complete variable domain reads KAGVTQTPRYLIKTRGQQVTLSCSPISGHRSVSWYQQTPGQGLQFLFEYFSETQRNKGNFPGRFSGRQFSNSRSEMNVSTLELGDSALYLCASSLEAGLETQYFGPGTRLLVL.